These 7 T cell receptor beta chains originate from one sample sequenced in a study of human T cells and chemical hapten exposure. TCRdb used MiXCR to reprocess the RACE reads, holding one entry per CDR3 protein. This sample has approximately 52,000 distinct CDR3 sequences, with approximately 9.9% found just once. Time point: patch test 1, 2 weeks after DPC sensitization. Treatment meaning: therapeutic diphenylcyclopropenone sensitization with weekly scalp DPC. Extraction yielded total RNA from whole blood (unfractionated). Material: whole blood, obtained in connection with sensitization to the hapten diphenylcyclopropenone (DPC). The origin of the receptors is a woman in her thirties or forties with alopecia areata. Some clones in this sample may be carry-over from other donors' samples.

This clonotype was observed a few times. The V call is TRBV5-1, the J call TRBJ2-1, with 9 bases identical to TRBD2. There are 22 residues in the CDR3. The V gene's germline CDR1 is SGHRS and CDR2 YFSETQ. The V and J ends lost 3 bases and 5 bases, in that order; junction bases with no gene match: 27. CDR3 DNA: TGCGCCAGCAGCTACCAATTTAGCGGGAGAGTATATAGGGGACCCCTGGACAATGAGCAGTTCTTC. It translates to CASSYQFSGRVYRGPLDNEQFF.

Many counts were recorded for this clonotype. The chain combines TRBV4-1 with TRBJ2-1, with 10 bases aligning to TRBD2. Germline V gene data show CDR1 as MGHRA and CDR2 as YSYEKL. V was pared by 2 bases and J by 4 bases, with 5 bases of the junction left unmatched. The CDR3 contains 16 residues. The CDR3 region has the DNA TGCGCCAGCAGCCAAAAACTAGCGGGGACTTACAATGAGCAGTTCTTC. This encodes CASSQKLAGTYNEQFF.

There are many counts of this clonotype. The chain recombines TRBV2 with TRBJ1-5, with D uncertain. V was cut by 2 bases and J by 4 bases, with 9 bases left in between. The CDR3 has 14 residues. The germline V gene has CDR1 SNHLY and CDR2 FYNNEI. The CDR3 DNA follows: TGTGCCAGCAGTGAAATGAGCGGGAATCAGCCCCAGCATTTT. It specifies CASSEMSGNQPQHF. Variable domain in full (rest from reference TRBV2 and TRBJ1-5): EPEVTQTPSHQVTQMGQEVILRCVPISNHLYFYWYRQILGQKVEFLVSFYNNEISEKSEIFDDQFSVERPDGSNFTLKIRSTKLEDSAMYFCASSEMSGNQPQHFGDGTRLSIL.

This clonotype was seen a handful of times. The chain links TRBV6-2 or TRBV6-3 to TRBJ1-2; D gene unclear. Germline CDR1 is MNHEY and CDR2 is SVGEGT. The CDR3 covers 16 residues. With 5 bases removed from V and 1 base from J, the gap between germline ends came to 17 bases. In DNA form, the CDR3 reads TGTGCCAGCAGTACCCCAGGAGTTGCTATTAACTATGGCTACACCTTC. Amino acids: CASSTPGVAINYGYTF.

The chain is built from TRBV28 and TRBJ2-6; tentatively, D is TRBD1 (6 bases). CDR1 MDHEN and CDR2 SYDVKM come from the germline V gene. Trimming stripped 6 bases from V and 1 base from J, with 13 bases between. The CDR3 is made up of 16 amino acids. CDR3 amino acids: CASSPIGTSGANVLTF. The CDR3 nucleotides read TGTGCCAGCAGCCCCATTGGGACATCTGGGGCCAACGTCCTGACTTTC.

This clonotype was found a few times. The genes are TRBV9 and TRBJ1-1, with no clear D. V shed 0 bases and J shed 7 bases, with 10 bases lying between them. Germline V gene lookup returns CDR1 SGDLS and CDR2 YYNGEE. This CDR3 region has 13 residues. In nucleotides, the CDR3 is TGTGCCAGCAGCGTAGGGGGTATCGATGAAGCTTTCTTT. Translating gives CASSVGGIDEAFF.

The chain links TRBV6-1 to TRBJ2-3, with 10 nucleotides matching TRBD1. The germline V gene encodes CDR1 MNHNS and CDR2 SASEGT. The CDR3 length is 15 residues. V lost 5 bases to trimming and J lost 4 bases; unmatched junction nucleotides: 6. CDR3 DNA: TGTGCCAGCAGTCTGGGACAGGGGAAGGCAGATACGCAGTATTTT. Protein product: CASSLGQGKADTQYF.